This is a list of T cell receptor beta chains from one sample in a study of T cell responses to AZD1222 COVID-19 vaccine. Repertoires were generated with immunoSEQ multiplex PCR, while TCRdb's copy carries only in-frame clones and drops some. The repertoire holds some 99,000 clones, roughly 84% seen once, with approximately 15% in the top ten. This sample comprised peripheral blood, obtained 28 days after the second AZD1222 dose. The receptors shown here come from an adult who received the AZD1222 COVID-19 vaccine. Both conserved end residues are part of each CDR3. Fields, in order: V gene, clone size, D gene, J gene, CDR3 DNA, CDR3 protein. The D gene is left open where the match is weak. Some rows have no size entry. The others give once, few or many, or a class for an expanded clone.

TRBV18	.	TRBD1	TRBJ2-5	TGTGCCAGCTCACCGATAGGGACAGGGGGTTCGGAGACCCAGTACTTC	CASSPIGTGGSETQYF
TRBV5-4	.	.	TRBJ1-3	TGTGCCAGCAGCTTGGGGGGGACCCTCTGGGGAAACACCATATATTTT	CASSLGGTLWGNTIYF
TRBV5-4	few	TRBD2	TRBJ2-2	TGTGCCAGCAGCCGCACTAGCGGGGGAAACACCGGGGAGCTGTTTTTT	CASSRTSGGNTGELFF
TRBV10-3	.	TRBD1	TRBJ1-1	TGTGCCATCAGCCCGGGACAGACCAACACTGAAGCTTTCTTT	CAISPGQTNTEAFF
TRBV30	.	.	TRBJ1-1	TGTGCCTGGAGTGGTGGGGTGAACACTGAAGCTTTCTTT	CAWSGGVNTEAFF
TRBV7-2	once	TRBD1	TRBJ2-1	TGTGCCAGCAGCTCTCGACAGGGTTCCTACAATGAGCAGTTCTTC	CASSSRQGSYNEQFF
TRBV14	.	.	TRBJ2-3	TGTGCCAGCAGCCAAGATCGTGGACGGGGCCCCACAGATACGCAGTATTTT	CASSQDRGRGPTDTQYF
TRBV19	.	TRBD2	TRBJ2-3	TGTGCCAGTAGCCAAGGAGGGAGGGGCCTGACAGATACGCAGTATTTT	CASSQGGRGLTDTQYF
TRBV5-8	once	.	TRBJ2-2	TGTGCCAGGGGCCAGGGCCCCGGGGAGCTGTTTTTT	CARGQGPGELFF
TRBV7-2	.	TRBD1	TRBJ1-2	TGTGCCAGCAGCCTGACGGGACAGGCTTACTATGGCTACACCTTC	CASSLTGQAYYGYTF
TRBV6-5	.	TRBD1	TRBJ2-7	TGTGCCAGCAGAGACAGGGGGAGGACCTACGAGCAGTACTTC	CASRDRGRTYEQYF
TRBV15	once	.	TRBJ1-1	TGTGCCACCAGCAGAGGAACACCGAACACTGAAGCTTTCTTT	CATSRGTPNTEAFF
TRBV5-6	.	.	TRBJ2-7	TGTGCCAGCAGCACCAAGACAGACCCTTCATACTACGAGCAGTACTTC	CASSTKTDPSYYEQYF
TRBV10-3	few	.	TRBJ2-5	TGTGCCATCAGTGAGTCGACTAGTGCTGAGACCCAGTACTTC	CAISESTSAETQYF
TRBV7-9	.	.	TRBJ1-5	TGTGCCAGCAGCTTAGGGGGTGATCAGCCCCAGCATTTT	CASSLGGDQPQHF
TRBV6-2/TRBV6-3	.	.	TRBJ2-3	TGTGCCAGCAGTTCCAGGGACAAGGGCGAGGGCGGCACAGATACGCAGTATTTT	CASSSRDKGEGGTDTQYF
TRBV2	once	.	TRBJ1-2	TGTGCCAGCAGTGAAGGTCCGAACTATGGCTACACCTTC	CASSEGPNYGYTF
TRBV5-1	.	.	TRBJ2-7	TGCGCCAGCAGCCCGGGCCCTGTCACCTACGAGCAGTACTTC	CASSPGPVTYEQYF
TRBV5-4	.	.	TRBJ2-7	TGTGCCAGCAGCTTGGAACAGGGTGGCGAGCAGTACTTC	CASSLEQGGEQYF
TRBV3-1/TRBV3-2	.	.	TRBJ2-6	TGTGCCAGCAGCCAAACAGCCTCTGGGGCCAACGTCCTGACTTTC	CASSQTASGANVLTF
TRBV4-1	few	TRBD1	TRBJ2-5	TGCGCCAGCAGCCAAGAAGACAGGGACCAAGAGACCCAGTACTTC	CASSQEDRDQETQYF
TRBV15	.	TRBD1	TRBJ2-5	TGTGCCACCAGCAGATCTACAGGGGGCCGAGAGACCCAGTACTTC	CATSRSTGGRETQYF
TRBV3-1/TRBV3-2	.	.	TRBJ1-2	TGTGCCAGCAGCCAAGATCCCACCACCAACTATGGCTACACCTTC	CASSQDPTTNYGYTF
TRBV9	.	.	TRBJ2-1	TGTGCCAGCAGCGTAGACTCCTGGCGCGAGCAGTTCTTC	CASSVDSWREQFF
TRBV6-5	.	TRBD1	TRBJ2-1	TGTGCCAGCAGCTACAGGGGCACCCAGTTCTTC	CASSYRGTQFF
TRBV7-2	.	TRBD2	TRBJ2-5	TGTGCCAGCAGCTCCCCGGGAGGCGGGAGGTTTGGGGGAGAGACCCAGTACTTC	CASSSPGGGRFGGETQYF
TRBV4-1	.	.	TRBJ1-1	TGCGCCAGCAGCCCCTTTGGCACCGACACTGAAGCTTTCTTT	CASSPFGTDTEAFF
TRBV11-3	.	.	TRBJ2-7	TGTGCCAGCAGCTTATCCGCTGTATCCTACGAGCAGTACTTC	CASSLSAVSYEQYF
TRBV2	.	.	TRBJ2-1	TGTGCCAGCACCCGTGTTGGGGGGCTCAACAAGGGGCAGTTCTTC	CASTRVGGLNKGQFF
TRBV3-1/TRBV3-2	.	.	TRBJ1-1	TGTGCCAGCAGCCAAGGATCGAGGACTGAAGCTTTCTTT	CASSQGSRTEAFF
TRBV6-1	few	.	TRBJ1-5	TGTGCCAGCAGTGAAGTACACGTGGGGCGCCTGCCCCAGCATTTT	CASSEVHVGRLPQHF
TRBV19	.	TRBD1	TRBJ2-2	TGTGCCAGTAAGTGGGGACAGACGAACACCGGGGAGCTGTTTTTT	CASKWGQTNTGELFF
TRBV7-9	.	.	TRBJ2-6	TGTGCCAGCAGCTTACGGTCTGGGGCCAACGTCCTGACTTTC	CASSLRSGANVLTF